The entry that follows covers one T cell receptor (beta chain) sequence. The antigen remains undetermined. These data belong to a study of radiotherapy plus CTLA-4 blockade in lung cancer. Study-level background: Among enrolled patients, roughly 20% responded and 30% to 40% achieved disease control.

Findings and limits, study-wide: Radiotherapy was combined with ipilimumab, and tumor-derived TCR clones then expanded in blood. Response was reportedly best predicted by early blood T cell clone dynamics, with interferon-beta.

Some clones are missing from TCRdb's copy, which holds only in-frame ones; the method was immunoSEQ multiplex PCR. The sample consists of around 90,000 clones, 83% of them appearing once. Trimming removed 1 base from V and 0 bases from J, with 12 bases in between. The CDR3 consists of 17 residues. Germline values: CDR1 KGHSH, CDR2 LQKENI. The V gene is TRBV18, the J gene TRBJ2-2; no clear D. The sequence came from a human donor with non-small cell lung cancer who had stable disease on radiotherapy plus ipilimumab. The sample consisted of peripheral blood, taken from a patient treated with radiotherapy plus ipilimumab. The CDR3 DNA follows: TGTGCCAGCTCACCACGATTAGGGAAGGCGAACACCGGGGAGCTGTTTTTT. Translating it yields CASSPRLGKANTGELFF.